This T cell receptor beta chain stems from a study of cytomegalovirus exposure and HLA in healthy donors. Primers included in the PCR were 60 Vbeta and 13 Jbeta primers. TCRdb's table, derived via immunoSEQ multiplex PCR, lists solely in-frame clones and lacks some. The repertoire consists of around 170,000 clones, with more than 60% occurring once and the leading ten covering 7%. Notes on the study in general: There were some public TCRs occurring in many donors, but most TCR sequences were rare. What TCR beta sequences reportedly achieved was accurate prediction of HLA-A and HLA-B alleles in most subjects. Certain sequence variants were highly shared and formed a cluster, and this cluster was likely a sequencing artifact.

This clone was recorded once. Its antigen remains unidentified. Sample: PBMCs. This TCR came from a woman in her forties in good health and CMV-seropositive.

The CDR3 region has the DNA TGTGCCAGCAGTCAAGGGGGCGGCCTTTTTTATGGCTACACCTTC. As protein: CASSQGGGLFYGYTF. The chain employs TRBV27 and TRBJ1-2, with TRBD1 matching 7 bases. Per the germline V gene, CDR1 is MNHEY and CDR2 is SMNVEV (reference sequence). V shed 5 bases, J shed 5 bases, and the junction held 11 bases outside the gene matches. This CDR3 has 15 amino acids.